This TCR beta chain was documented in a study of CD8+ T cells in alopecia areata. Whole-study results and caveats: Mouse data revealed clearer TCR sharing than patient data did, a gap possibly tied to HLA. When scalp samples are sequenced, resident alphabeta T cells of normal skin are also captured.

This CDR3 region has 14 residues. V lost 6 bases and J 3 bases, leaving 18 bases between the germline ends. From germline, CDR1 is SQVTM and CDR2 ANQGSEA. As the sequencing template, cDNA was produced by extracting RNA and reverse transcribing it. Here immunoSEQ multiplex PCR was the method, and the copy in TCRdb shows in-frame clones only, minus some. This sample has about 200,000 clones, with roughly three fifths found just once. Comments on this clone: The antigen is not known.

The sequenced material came from CD8+ T cells sorted from blood. The clonotype originates from a human donor in good health. This rearrangement joins TRBV29-1 to TRBJ2-7; perhaps TRBD1 as D (5 bases). The CDR3 region is CSVLWSDTIYEQYF. CDR3 coding DNA: TGCAGCGTCCTCTGGTCGGACACGATCTACGAGCAGTACTTC.